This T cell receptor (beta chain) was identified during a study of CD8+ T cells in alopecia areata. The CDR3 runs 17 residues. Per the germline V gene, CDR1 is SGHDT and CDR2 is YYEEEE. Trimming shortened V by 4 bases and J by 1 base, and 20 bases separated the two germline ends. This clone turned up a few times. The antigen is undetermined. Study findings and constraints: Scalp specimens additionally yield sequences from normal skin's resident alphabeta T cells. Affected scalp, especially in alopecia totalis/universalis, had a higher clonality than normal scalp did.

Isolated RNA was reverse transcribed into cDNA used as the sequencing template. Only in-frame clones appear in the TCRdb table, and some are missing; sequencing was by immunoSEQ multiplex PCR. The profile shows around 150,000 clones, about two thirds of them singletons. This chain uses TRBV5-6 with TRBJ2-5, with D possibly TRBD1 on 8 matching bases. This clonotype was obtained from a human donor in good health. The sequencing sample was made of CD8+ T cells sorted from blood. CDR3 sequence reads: CASSRGTGGGPQETQYF. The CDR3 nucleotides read TGTGCCAGCAGCCGAGGTACAGGGGGGGGCCCCCAAGAGACCCAGTACTTC.